A single sample gave rise to the 10 T cell receptor beta chains below, sequenced in a study of T cell repertoires in cytomegalovirus infection. The antigens of these receptors remain unknown. Each CDR3 protein gets one entry after TCRdb re-called the reads with MiXCR. The sample has a few hundred thousand distinct CDR3 sequences; around a third are singletons. Sequencing was performed on cultured PBMCs, taken from culture after CMV antigen stimulation. These TCRs come from a human donor in good health (CMV status not recorded). Some clones in this sample may be carry-over from other donors' samples.

The rearrangement links TRBV2 to TRBJ2-5, with a weak D call TRBD1 (6 bases). V was pared by 4 bases and J by 2 bases, with 14 bases between. This CDR3 has 15 residues. Looked up from germline, CDR1 is SNHLY and CDR2 is FYNNEI. DNA for the CDR3: TGTGCCAGCAGTGGGACAGTGCAGATACAAGAGACCCAGTACTTC. Its translation: CASSGTVQIQETQYF.

The chain recombines TRBV4-1 with TRBJ1-3; D gene ambiguous. This CDR3 comprises 16 residues. V lost 1 base, J lost 2 bases, and 12 bases lay in between. CDR1 is MGHRA, CDR2 YSYEKL, per germline. The CDR3 sequence: CASSQVGRFPGNTIYF. CDR3 DNA sequence: TGCGCCAGCAGCCAAGTGGGTCGGTTCCCTGGAAACACCATATATTTT.

Many counts were recorded for this clonotype. The chain carries TRBV7-2 and TRBJ1-2; 8 positions match TRBD1. After removal of 0 bases from V and 5 bases from J, the junction contained 8 bases not matched to a gene. This CDR3 has 16 amino acids. CDR1 is SGHTA, CDR2 FQGNSA, per germline. CDR3 nucleotides: TGTGCCAGCAGCTTAGCCCGAGACAGGGGTGTATATGGCTACACCTTC. This translates into CASSLARDRGVYGYTF.

The DNA of the CDR3 is TGTGCCAGCAGCTTAGCCGAAGTATCCCAAGAGACCCAGTACTTC. This gives the protein CASSLAEVSQETQYF. V usage is TRBV7-8 and J usage is TRBJ2-5; D not certain. V lost 0 bases to trimming and J lost 1 base, with 9 bases between them. CDR1 and CDR2 (germline): SGHVS, FQNEAQ. This CDR3 is built from 15 residues.

A few counts support this clonotype. The chain couples TRBV6-5 to TRBJ2-7; TRBD2 matches at 8 bases. With 7 bases clipped from V and 3 bases from J, the junction kept 5 bases outside the gene matches. This CDR3 spans 13 amino acids. CDR1 is MNHEY, CDR2 SVGAGI, per germline. For the CDR3, the DNA is TGTGCCAGCAAAGGCAGCGGGAGCTACGAGCAGTACTTC. The encoded protein is CASKGSGSYEQYF.

The chain carries TRBV5-6 and TRBJ2-3, with D possibly TRBD2 on 5 matching bases. Trimming pared 1 base from V and 4 bases from J, leaving 13 bases between. The CDR3 loop spans 15 amino acids. The germline CDR1 and CDR2 sequences are SGHDT and YYEEEE. Here the CDR3 reads CASSLLLAPADTQYF. CDR3 nucleotides: TGTGCCAGCAGCTTGTTATTAGCGCCAGCAGATACGCAGTATTTT.

The chain combines TRBV6-2 or TRBV6-3 with TRBJ2-5, with D possibly being TRBD1 or TRBD2 (5 bases each). CDR1 is MNHEY, CDR2 SVGEGT, per germline. The V and J ends lost 2 bases and 5 bases respectively, with 15 bases between them. CDR3 length equals 15 residues. The CDR3 is CASSYGIGTSETQYF. In DNA form, the CDR3 reads TGTGCCAGCAGTTACGGTATCGGGACGAGTGAGACCCAGTACTTC.

The sample holds a few counts of this clonotype. V gene TRBV4-1 combines with J gene TRBJ2-7; D gene uncertain. Germline V gives CDR1 MGHRA, CDR2 YSYEKL. The length of the CDR3 is 14 residues. V dropped 1 base and J dropped 2 bases, with 9 bases sitting between them. The CDR3 spells CASSQVGAAYEQYF. The CDR3 coding sequence is TGCGCCAGCAGCCAAGTGGGCGCAGCCTACGAGCAGTACTTC.

This clonotype was seen only a few times. The chain recombines TRBV7-2 with TRBJ2-5; 7 bases match TRBD2. The junction had 17 bases not matched to a gene; V was cut back by 2 bases and J by 5 bases. CDR3 length: 18 amino acids. Germline V lookup: CDR1 SGHTA, CDR2 FQGNSA. CDR3 sequence (DNA): TGTGCCAGCAGCTTAAAATGGCGGCAGTCCGGGGGAGGGGAGACCCAGTACTTC. Amino acids: CASSLKWRQSGGGETQYF.

This clonotype came up a few times. In DNA form, the CDR3 reads TGTGCCAGCAGCTCCCCCGCTTCTGAGAATACGCAGTATTTT. Translated, it gives CASSSPASENTQYF. This chain joins TRBV7-2 and TRBJ2-3; D ambiguous. Between the trimmed V and J ends, which lost 4 bases and 7 bases, there was a span of 15 bases. Germline V gene sequence: CDR1 SGHTA, CDR2 FQGNSA. The CDR3 has 14 residues.